These 26 T cell receptor beta chains were sequenced from one sample in a study of cytomegalovirus exposure and HLA in healthy donors. Researchers ran the PCR with 60 Vbeta and 13 Jbeta primers. Some clones are missing from TCRdb's copy, which holds only in-frame ones; the method was immunoSEQ multiplex PCR. The sample lists over 150,000 clones, 60% to 85% seen once, with roughly 3% in the top ten. The sequencing input was PBMCs. These receptors were taken from a male donor in good health and CMV-seronegative.

V usage is TRBV5-4 and J usage is TRBJ1-2; D is undetermined. CDR1 and CDR2 from the germline V gene are SGHNT and YYREEE (reference sequence). The V and J ends lost 0 bases and 0 bases respectively, with 15 bases between them. The CDR3 loop spans 17 amino acids. The CDR3 sequence is CASSLGQAEGTNYGYTF. The CDR3 coding sequence is TGTGCCAGCAGCTTGGGGCAGGCAGAGGGAACTAACTATGGCTACACCTTC.

CDR3 DNA sequence: TGTGCCAGCAGCTTAGCGCAGGGGGCGTCCGGCACAGATACGCAGTATTTT. Its protein is CASSLAQGASGTDTQYF. This sequence joins TRBV7-3 and TRBJ2-3; TRBD1 agrees at 8 bases. In germline, CDR1 is SGHTA, CDR2 FQGTGA. V was pared by 2 bases and J by 1 base, with 8 bases of the junction left unmatched. The CDR3 covers 17 residues.

This clone was found a few times. The chain carries TRBV5-1 and TRBJ2-7; 9 bases agree with TRBD1. Trimming cost V 1 base and J 4 bases; bases outside gene matches: 9. In germline, CDR1 is SGHRS, CDR2 YFSETQ. CDR3 length equals 16 residues. The CDR3 DNA reads as TGCGCCAGCAGCTTGTTCCCGGGACAGGGTTTATACGAGCAGTACTTC. It yields the protein CASSLFPGQGLYEQYF.

This chain links TRBV29-1 with TRBJ2-1, with D tentatively TRBD1 (6 bases). Trimming took off 7 bases at V and 0 bases at J, with 16 bases between the two ends. The CDR3 has 15 amino acids. Germline V gives CDR1 SQVTM, CDR2 ANQGSEA. CDR3 nucleotides: TGCAGCGACTACCGGACAGATAGCTCCTACAATGAGCAGTTCTTC. As protein: CSDYRTDSSYNEQFF.

This clone has a single count. The V call is TRBV6-5, the J call TRBJ1-6; 8 nucleotides agree with TRBD1. CDR3 length equals 14 residues. Per germline, CDR1 MNHEY and CDR2 SVGAGI. Trimming took 6 bases from V and 6 from J; bases not matched to a gene: 4. CDR3 sequence (DNA): TGTGCCAGCAGACAGGGGGGGGGTAATTCACCCCTCCACTTT. Its protein product is CASRQGGGNSPLHF.

This clone came up a few times. The chain couples TRBV7-9 to TRBJ2-7, with TRBD1 matching 8 bases. This CDR3 has 12 amino acids. Trimming cost V 8 bases and J 2 bases; bases outside gene matches: 2. The germline CDR1 and CDR2 sequences are SEHNR and FQNEAQ (reference sequence). CDR3 residues: CASEDRAYEQYF. The CDR3 coding sequence is TGTGCCAGCGAGGACAGGGCCTACGAGCAGTACTTC.

This clone showed up just a few times. The chain combines TRBV5-4 with TRBJ2-7, with TRBD1 as a possible D gene (6 bases). V was pared by 4 bases and J by 0 bases, with 17 bases between. The length of the CDR3 is 16 residues. Germline V gives CDR1 SGHNT, CDR2 YYREEE (reference sequence). The CDR3 nucleotides read TGTGCCAGCAGCCTGGATACAGGGAAGCCCTCCTACGAGCAGTACTTC. Residues: CASSLDTGKPSYEQYF.

This rearrangement joins TRBV7-9 to TRBJ2-7, with 8 bases identical to TRBD1. Trimming at V came to 3 bases and at J to 4 bases, leaving 2 bases not matched to a gene. This CDR3 is built from 13 residues. From germline, CDR1 is SEHNR and CDR2 FQNEAQ (reference sequence). In DNA form, the CDR3 reads TGTGCCAGCAGCTTCCGGACAGGGTACGAGCAGTACTTC. Translation: CASSFRTGYEQYF.

V and J are TRBV15 and TRBJ1-3, with 8 bases fitting TRBD1. V shed 5 bases and J 4 bases; nucleotides not matched to a gene: 10. The CDR3 runs 16 residues. CDR1 and CDR2 from the germline V gene are LNHNV and YYDKDF (reference sequence). The DNA for the CDR3 is TGTGCCACCAGCGAAGCAGGGGGCAGGAGAGGAAACACCATATATTTT. This codes for CATSEAGGRRGNTIYF. Using reference TRBV15 and TRBJ1-3 for the parts outside the CDR3, the full variable domain is DAMVIQNPRYQVTQFGKPVTLSCSQTLNHNVMYWYQQKSSQAPKLLFHYYDKDFNNEADTPDNFQSRRPNTSFCFLDIRSPGLGDTAMYLCATSEAGGRRGNTIYFGEGSWLTVV.

The chain links TRBV5-8 to TRBJ2-5; no firm D call. From germline, CDR1 is SGHTS and CDR2 YDEGEE. V lost 0 bases, J lost 1 base, and 10 bases lay in between. The CDR3 is 15 amino acids. In DNA, the CDR3 is TGTGCCAGCAGCTTGGGGGCTACGGCCCAAGAGACCCAGTACTTC. The encoded protein is CASSLGATAQETQYF.

The rearrangement uses TRBV6-1 and TRBJ2-2; 8 bases agree with TRBD1. The germline V gene has CDR1 MNHNS and CDR2 SASEGT. CDR3 length: 14 residues. The junction had 5 bases not matched to a gene; V was cut back by 5 bases and J by 6 bases. In DNA, the CDR3 is TGTGCCAGCAGTCCAGGGGGCGAAGCCGGGGAGCTGTTTTTT. It specifies CASSPGGEAGELFF.

This clone was counted between two and nine times. The chain has TRBV6-1 and TRBJ1-1, with D possibly being TRBD1 (6 bases). Germline CDR1 is MNHNS and CDR2 is SASEGT. Trimming left V 5 bases short and J 4 bases short, with 11 bases between. The CDR3 length is 13 residues. The CDR3 loop reads CASSPPGVTEAFF. The CDR3 region has the DNA TGTGCCAGCAGTCCCCCAGGGGTCACTGAAGCTTTCTTT.

This clone was observed a few times. The CDR3 spells CASSQTGGSGSYNEQFF. The DNA for the CDR3 is TGTGCCAGCAGTCAAACAGGGGGATCCGGCTCCTACAATGAGCAGTTCTTC. This chain connects TRBV7-6 to TRBJ2-1; the match to TRBD1 covers 8 bases. The V gene's germline CDR1 is SGHVS and CDR2 FNYEAQ. The CDR3 runs to 17 residues. The V and J ends lost 6 bases and 0 bases, in that order; junction bases with no gene match: 10. Full variable domain (missing parts from reference TRBV7-6 and TRBJ2-1): GAGVSQSPRYKVTKRGQDVALRCDPISGHVSLYWYRQALGQGPEFLTYFNYEAQQDKSGLPNDRFSAERPEGSISTLTIQRTEQRDSAMYRCASSQTGGSGSYNEQFFGPGTRLTVL.

The rearrangement uses TRBV4-1 and TRBJ2-1; 13 bases are a match to TRBD2. This CDR3 is 18 amino acids long. The germline gives CDR1 MGHRA, CDR2 YSYEKL. V shed 4 bases and J 3 bases; nucleotides not matched to a gene: 9. The CDR3 loop is CASSPRGLAGDIYNEQFF. In DNA, the CDR3 is TGCGCCAGCAGCCCCCGAGGACTAGCGGGGGACATCTACAATGAGCAGTTCTTC.

The chain has TRBV2 and TRBJ1-4; unclear D gene. The V end was cut by 2 bases, the J end by 7 bases, with 8 bases between. The CDR3 covers 13 residues. Germline assignment: CDR1 SNHLY and CDR2 FYNNEI. The CDR3 spells CASSESGREKLFF. As DNA, the CDR3 is TGTGCCAGCAGTGAATCAGGTCGTGAAAAACTGTTTTTT.

V usage is TRBV30 and J usage is TRBJ2-4, with 8 bases that match TRBD1. Germline CDR1 GTSNPN, CDR2 SVGIG (reference sequence). Unmatched junction bases numbered 9, after V lost 5 bases and J lost 6 bases. The CDR3 totals 14 residues. The CDR3 sequence: CAWVPRTGTNIQYF. The CDR3 DNA sequence: TGTGCCTGGGTCCCCCGGACAGGGACAAACATTCAGTACTTC. The whole variable domain, remainder taken from reference TRBV30 and TRBJ2-4, is SQTIHQWPATLVQPVGSPLSLECTVEGTSNPNLYWYRQAAGRGLQLLFYSVGIGQISSEVPQNLSASRPQDRQFILSSKKLLLSDSGFYLCAWVPRTGTNIQYFGAGTRLSVL.

The J gene is TRBJ2-6, the V gene TRBV29-1, with D possibly TRBD1 on 6 matching bases. The germline V and J ends were trimmed by 7 bases and 4 bases, with 14 bases remaining between them. The germline V gene has CDR1 SQVTM and CDR2 ANQGSEA. There are 14 residues in the CDR3. This CDR3 is CSAEQGSGANVLTF. CDR3 coding DNA: TGCAGCGCCGAACAGGGCTCAGGGGCCAACGTCCTGACTTTC.

The chain employs TRBV5-1 and TRBJ2-7; D is unresolved. Germline CDR1 is SGHRS and CDR2 is YFSETQ. This CDR3 is 12 amino acids long. Trimming pared 0 bases from V and 6 bases from J, leaving 7 bases between. CDR3 sequence reads: CASSLVYSEQYF. CDR3 coding DNA: TGCGCCAGCAGCTTGGTCTATTCCGAGCAGTACTTC.

V is TRBV6-5 and J is TRBJ2-6; D gene uncertain. The germline CDR1 and CDR2 sequences are MNHEY and SVGAGI. The V end lost 1 base, the J end lost 0 bases, and 7 bases lay between the germline ends. The CDR3 extends over 16 amino acids. CDR3: CASSYWRPSGANVLTF. The DNA for the CDR3 is TGTGCCAGCAGTTACTGGCGGCCCTCTGGGGCCAACGTCCTGACTTTC.

This sequence joins TRBV5-1 and TRBJ2-1, with 9 bases that match TRBD1. Germline assignment: CDR1 SGHRS and CDR2 YFSETQ. The CDR3 is made up of 16 amino acids. V was pared by 4 bases and J by 0 bases, with 5 bases of the junction left unmatched. The chain's CDR3 is CASSGQGLSSYNEQFF. Written as DNA, the CDR3 is TGCGCCAGCAGCGGACAGGGGTTGAGCTCCTACAATGAGCAGTTCTTC.

The genes are TRBV4-2 and TRBJ1-2, with D uncertain. CDR1 and CDR2 from the germline V gene are LGHNA and YNFKEQ. This CDR3 spans 14 amino acids. V shed 1 base and J shed 5 bases, with 11 bases lying between them. The CDR3 is CASSQGAGWYGYTF. Here the CDR3 DNA reads TGTGCCAGCAGCCAAGGTGCAGGTTGGTATGGCTACACCTTC.

This clone appeared a few times. The chain joins TRBV11-2 to TRBJ2-5; TRBD1 matches 7 bases. The CDR3 spans 13 residues. Trimming at V came to 4 bases and at J to 4 bases, leaving 3 bases not matched to a gene. CDR1 SGHAT and CDR2 FQNNGV come from the germline V gene. CDR3 in DNA: TGTGCCAGCAGCTCGCAGGGGGTAGAGACCCAGTACTTC. It encodes CASSSQGVETQYF.

The chain joins TRBV28 to TRBJ1-1; TRBD1 matches at 12 bases. CDR3 length: 13 amino acids. Trimming cost V 8 bases and J 4 bases; bases outside gene matches: 2. Germline V gene data show CDR1 as MDHEN and CDR2 as SYDVKM. The CDR3 sequence is CASGTGGGTEAFF. The CDR3 region has the DNA TGTGCCAGCGGGACAGGGGGCGGCACTGAAGCTTTCTTT.

The rearrangement joins TRBV5-1 to TRBJ2-5; 7 bases align to TRBD1. The CDR3 consists of 15 residues. Germline-derived CDR1 and CDR2 are SGHRS and YFSETQ. After removal of 1 base from V and 5 bases from J, the junction contained 8 bases not matched to a gene. CDR3 DNA: TGCGCCAGCAGCTTGAGGGACAGCCAGGTTGAGACCCAGTACTTC. Its protein product is CASSLRDSQVETQYF.

The chain employs TRBV14 and TRBJ1-5; 11 nucleotides line up with TRBD1. The CDR3 length is 15 residues. The V gene's germline CDR1 is SGHDN and CDR2 FVKESK. The V gene end was trimmed by 4 bases and the J gene end by 7 bases; junction bases not matched to a gene: 6. CDR3 protein: CASSRTGGEDQPQHF. CDR3 nucleotides: TGTGCCAGCAGCCGGACAGGGGGCGAGGACCAGCCCCAGCATTTT.

This chain links TRBV13 with TRBJ2-7, with D perhaps TRBD2 (6 bases). Trimming took off 5 bases at V and 5 bases at J, with 16 bases between the two ends. The CDR3 has 14 residues. CDR1 PRHDT and CDR2 FYEKMQ come from the germline V gene (reference sequence). The CDR3 reads CASSRRTGRHEQYF. The CDR3 coding sequence is TGTGCCAGCAGCAGACGTACGGGGAGGCACGAGCAGTACTTC.